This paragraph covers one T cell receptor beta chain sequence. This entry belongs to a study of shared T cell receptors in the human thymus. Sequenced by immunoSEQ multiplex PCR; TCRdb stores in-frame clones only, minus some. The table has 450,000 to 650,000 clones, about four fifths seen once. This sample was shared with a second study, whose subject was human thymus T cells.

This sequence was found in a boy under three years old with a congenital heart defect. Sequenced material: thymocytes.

Here the CDR3 reads CASSIGGQGGETQYF. CDR3 DNA: TGTGCCAGCAGCATTGGGGGACAGGGTGGCGAGACCCAGTACTTC. The gene calls are TRBV9 and TRBJ2-5; 9 bases match TRBD1. Germline CDR1 and CDR2: SGDLS and YYNGEE. The CDR3 is 15 amino acids. The J segment lost 5 bases and the V segment lost 4 bases, leaving 9 bases of the junction unmatched.